The sample holds a few counts of the clone carrying this T cell receptor beta chain. MiXCR, applied by TCRdb to the 5' RACE reads, yields one record per CDR3 protein. The table includes more than 80,000 distinct CDR3 sequences, around an eighth detected once. This specimen comes from a study of early T cells in non-severe SARS-CoV-2 infection. The clonotype was recovered from an adult who was a healthcare worker with PCR-confirmed SARS-CoV-2 infection or an uninfected control (not recorded which). What was sequenced was whole blood.

The CDR3 loop reads CASSNGRNNSPLHF. In nucleotides, the CDR3 is TGCGCCAGCAGCAATGGACGGAATAATTCACCCCTCCACTTT. The chain links TRBV5-1 to TRBJ1-6, with no clear D. This CDR3 has 14 amino acids. Germline V gene data show CDR1 as SGHRS and CDR2 as YFSETQ. V lost 4 bases and J 5 bases, leaving 10 bases between the germline ends.